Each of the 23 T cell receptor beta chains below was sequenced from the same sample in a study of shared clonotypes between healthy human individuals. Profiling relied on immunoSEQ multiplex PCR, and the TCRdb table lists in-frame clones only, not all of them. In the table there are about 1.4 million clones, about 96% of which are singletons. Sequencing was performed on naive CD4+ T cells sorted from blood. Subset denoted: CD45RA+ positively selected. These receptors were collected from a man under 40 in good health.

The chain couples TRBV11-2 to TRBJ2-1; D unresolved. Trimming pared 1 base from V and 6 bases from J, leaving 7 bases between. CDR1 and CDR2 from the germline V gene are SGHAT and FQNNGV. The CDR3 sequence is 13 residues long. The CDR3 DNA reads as TGTGCCAGCAGCTTAGTATCCCGCAATGAGCAGTTCTTC. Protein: CASSLVSRNEQFF.

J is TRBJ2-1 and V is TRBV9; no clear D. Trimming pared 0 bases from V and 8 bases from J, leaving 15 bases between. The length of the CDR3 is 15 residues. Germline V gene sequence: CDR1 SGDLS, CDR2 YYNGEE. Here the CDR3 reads CASSVAAPRFDEQFF. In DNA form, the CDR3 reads TGTGCCAGCAGCGTAGCGGCTCCCAGGTTCGATGAGCAGTTCTTC.

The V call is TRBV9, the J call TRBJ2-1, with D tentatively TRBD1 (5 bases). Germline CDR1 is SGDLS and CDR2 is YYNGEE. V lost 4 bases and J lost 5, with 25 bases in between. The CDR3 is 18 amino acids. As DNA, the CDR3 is TGTGCCAGCAGCCCTTGGGCCGGACGGGCAGGGTCCGACAATGAGCAGTTCTTC. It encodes CASSPWAGRAGSDNEQFF.

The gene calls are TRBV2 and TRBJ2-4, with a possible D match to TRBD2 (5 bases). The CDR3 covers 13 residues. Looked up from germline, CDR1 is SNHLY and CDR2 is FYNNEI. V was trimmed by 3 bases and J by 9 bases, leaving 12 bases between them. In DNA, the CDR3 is TGTGCCAGCAGTGACGCCGGTCTAGCCATTCAGTACTTC. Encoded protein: CASSDAGLAIQYF.

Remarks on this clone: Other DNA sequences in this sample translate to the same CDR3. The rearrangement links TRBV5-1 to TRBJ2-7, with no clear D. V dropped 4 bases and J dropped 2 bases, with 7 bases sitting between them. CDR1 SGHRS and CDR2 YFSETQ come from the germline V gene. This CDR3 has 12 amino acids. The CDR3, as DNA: TGCGCCAGCAGCCCCGGAGCCTACGAGCAGTACTTC. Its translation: CASSPGAYEQYF.

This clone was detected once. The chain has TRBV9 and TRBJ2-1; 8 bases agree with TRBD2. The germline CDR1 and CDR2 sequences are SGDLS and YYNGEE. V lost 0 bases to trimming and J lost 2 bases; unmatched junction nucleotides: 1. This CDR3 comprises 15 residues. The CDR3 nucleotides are TGTGCCAGCAGCGTAGTACTAGCGGCCTACAATGAGCAGTTCTTC. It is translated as CASSVVLAAYNEQFF.

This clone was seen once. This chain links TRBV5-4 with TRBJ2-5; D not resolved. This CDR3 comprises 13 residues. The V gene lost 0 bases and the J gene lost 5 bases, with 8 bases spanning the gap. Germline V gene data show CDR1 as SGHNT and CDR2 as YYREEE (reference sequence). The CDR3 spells CASSLDQAETQYF. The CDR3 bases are TGTGCCAGCAGCTTGGACCAGGCCGAGACCCAGTACTTC.

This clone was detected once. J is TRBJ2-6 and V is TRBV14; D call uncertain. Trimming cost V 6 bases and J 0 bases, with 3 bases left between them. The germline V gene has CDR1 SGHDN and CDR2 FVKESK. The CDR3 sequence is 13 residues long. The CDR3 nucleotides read TGTGCCAGCAGGTCCTCTGGGGCCAACGTCCTGACTTTC. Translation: CASRSSGANVLTF.

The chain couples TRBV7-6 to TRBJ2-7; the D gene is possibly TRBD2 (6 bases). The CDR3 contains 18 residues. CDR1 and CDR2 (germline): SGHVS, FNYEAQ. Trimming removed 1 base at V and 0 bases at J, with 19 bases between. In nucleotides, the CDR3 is TGTGCCAGCAGCTTAGAGGCGCATGTGACGGGAGTCTCCTACGAGCAGTACTTC. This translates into CASSLEAHVTGVSYEQYF.

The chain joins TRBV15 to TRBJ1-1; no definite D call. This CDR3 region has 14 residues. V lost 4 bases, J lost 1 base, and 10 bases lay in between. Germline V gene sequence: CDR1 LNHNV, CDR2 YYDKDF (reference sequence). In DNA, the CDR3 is TGTGCCACCAGCAAAACACTGGCGAACACTGAAGCTTTCTTT. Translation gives CATSKTLANTEAFF.

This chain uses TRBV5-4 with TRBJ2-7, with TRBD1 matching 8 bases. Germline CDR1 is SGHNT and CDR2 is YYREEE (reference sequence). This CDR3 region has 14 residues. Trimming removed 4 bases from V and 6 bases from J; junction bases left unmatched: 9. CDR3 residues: CASSPRGRLGEQYF. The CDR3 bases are TGTGCCAGCAGCCCCAGGGGGCGCTTGGGCGAGCAGTACTTC.

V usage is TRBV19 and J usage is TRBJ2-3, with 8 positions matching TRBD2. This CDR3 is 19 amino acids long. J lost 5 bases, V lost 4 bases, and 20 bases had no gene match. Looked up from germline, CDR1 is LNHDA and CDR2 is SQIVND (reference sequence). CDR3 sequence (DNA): TGTGCCAGTAGTACCAATGCCGCCACTAGCGGAGATAGAGGAGATACGCAGTATTTT. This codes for CASSTNAATSGDRGDTQYF.

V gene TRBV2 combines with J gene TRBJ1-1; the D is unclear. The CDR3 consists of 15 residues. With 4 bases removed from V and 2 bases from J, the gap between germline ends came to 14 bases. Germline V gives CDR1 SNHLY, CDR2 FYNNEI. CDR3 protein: CASSGPVAANTEAFF. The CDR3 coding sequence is TGTGCCAGCAGTGGACCGGTGGCAGCTAACACTGAAGCTTTCTTT.

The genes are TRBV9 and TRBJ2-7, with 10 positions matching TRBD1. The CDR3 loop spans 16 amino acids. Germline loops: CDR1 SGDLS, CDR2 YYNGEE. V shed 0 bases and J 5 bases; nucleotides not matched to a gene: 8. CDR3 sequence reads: CASSVGDRGLLDEQYF. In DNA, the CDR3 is TGTGCCAGCAGCGTAGGTGACAGGGGGCTGCTCGACGAGCAGTACTTC.

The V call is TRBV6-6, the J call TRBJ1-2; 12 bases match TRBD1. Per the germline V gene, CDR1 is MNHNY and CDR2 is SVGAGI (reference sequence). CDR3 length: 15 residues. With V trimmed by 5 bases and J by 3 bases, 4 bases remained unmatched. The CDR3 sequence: CASSQGTGGYYGYTF. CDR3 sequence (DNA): TGTGCCAGCAGTCAAGGGACAGGGGGCTACTATGGCTACACCTTC.

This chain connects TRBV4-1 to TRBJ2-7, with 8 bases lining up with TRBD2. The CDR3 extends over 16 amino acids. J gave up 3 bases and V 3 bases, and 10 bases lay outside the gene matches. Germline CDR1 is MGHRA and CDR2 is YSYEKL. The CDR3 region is CASSHDRIAGYYEQYF. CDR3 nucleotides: TGCGCCAGCAGCCACGACCGAATAGCGGGGTACTACGAGCAGTACTTC.

In DNA, the CDR3 is TGTGCCAGCACTGCGCCAGGGGGGAGCACTGAAGCTTTCTTT. This gives the protein CASTAPGGSTEAFF. V gene TRBV6-5 combines with J gene TRBJ1-1, with TRBD1 identical over 7 bases. In germline, CDR1 is MNHEY, CDR2 SVGAGI. CDR3 length: 14 residues. V was clipped by 7 bases and J by 4 bases; unmatched bases: 9.

For the CDR3, the DNA is TGTGCCAGCAGAACGGGAGGGAATGGGCAGCCCCAGCATTTT. Translated, it gives CASRTGGNGQPQHF. The chain combines TRBV28 with TRBJ1-5; D is uncertain. The CDR3 consists of 14 residues. Germline V gene data show CDR1 as MDHEN and CDR2 as SYDVKM. V lost 6 bases, J lost 7 bases, and 16 bases lay in between.

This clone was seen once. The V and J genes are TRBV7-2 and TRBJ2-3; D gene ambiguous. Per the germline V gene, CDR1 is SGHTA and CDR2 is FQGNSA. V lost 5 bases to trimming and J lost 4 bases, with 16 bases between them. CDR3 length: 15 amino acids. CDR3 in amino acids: CASSNIHSSSDTQYF. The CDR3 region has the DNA TGTGCCAGCAGCAACATCCATAGCTCGTCAGATACGCAGTATTTT. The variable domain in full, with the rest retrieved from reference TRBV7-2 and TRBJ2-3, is GAGVSQSPSNKVTEKGKDVELRCDPISGHTALYWYRQSLGQGLEFLIYFQGNSAPDKSGLPSDRFSAERTGGSVSTLTIQRTQQEDSAVYLCASSNIHSSSDTQYFGPGTRLTVL.

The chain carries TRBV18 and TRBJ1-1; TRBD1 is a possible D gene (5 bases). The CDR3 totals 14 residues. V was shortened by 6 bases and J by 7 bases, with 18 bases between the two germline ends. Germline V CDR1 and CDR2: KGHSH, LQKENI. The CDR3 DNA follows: TGTGCCAGCTCCCTTCTCGAGGGGAATGATGAAGCTTTCTTT. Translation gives CASSLLEGNDEAFF.

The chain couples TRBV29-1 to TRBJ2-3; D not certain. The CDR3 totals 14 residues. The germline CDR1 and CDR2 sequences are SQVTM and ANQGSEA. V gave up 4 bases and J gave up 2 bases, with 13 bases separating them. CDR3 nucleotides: TGCAGCGTTGTGTTACAGTCCAACACAGATACGCAGTATTTT. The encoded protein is CSVVLQSNTDTQYF.

The DNA of the CDR3 is TGTGCCAGCCACCAGGGGGGCAGGTCGATCAATGAGCAGTTCTTC. Amino acids: CASHQGGRSINEQFF. V and J are TRBV19 and TRBJ2-1; TRBD1 is a possible D gene (7 bases). Germline CDR1 reads LNHDA; CDR2 reads SQIVND (reference sequence). This CDR3 has 15 amino acids. With 9 bases removed from V and 6 bases from J, the gap between germline ends came to 21 bases.

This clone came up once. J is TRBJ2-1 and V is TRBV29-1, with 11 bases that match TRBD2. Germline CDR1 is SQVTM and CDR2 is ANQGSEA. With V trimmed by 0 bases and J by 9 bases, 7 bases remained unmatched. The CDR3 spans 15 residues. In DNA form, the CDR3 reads TGCAGCGTTGAAGAATCACTAGCGGGAGTCGGTGAGCAGTTCTTC. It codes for CSVEESLAGVGEQFF.